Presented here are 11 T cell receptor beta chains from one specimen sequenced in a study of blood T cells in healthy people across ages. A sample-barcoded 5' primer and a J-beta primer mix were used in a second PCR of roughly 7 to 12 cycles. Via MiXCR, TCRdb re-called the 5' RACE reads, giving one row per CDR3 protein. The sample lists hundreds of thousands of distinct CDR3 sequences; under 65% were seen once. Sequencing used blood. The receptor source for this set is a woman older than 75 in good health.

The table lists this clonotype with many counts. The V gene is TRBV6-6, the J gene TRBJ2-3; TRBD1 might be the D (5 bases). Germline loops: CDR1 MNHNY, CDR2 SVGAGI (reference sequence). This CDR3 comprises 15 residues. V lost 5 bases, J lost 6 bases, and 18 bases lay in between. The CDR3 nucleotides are TGTGCCAGCAGTCCTGGGGCTATTCCTCGGGATACGCAGTATTTT. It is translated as CASSPGAIPRDTQYF.

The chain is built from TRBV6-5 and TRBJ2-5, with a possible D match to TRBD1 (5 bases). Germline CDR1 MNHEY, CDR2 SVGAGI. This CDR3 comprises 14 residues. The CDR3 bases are TGTACCAACAGCTATCTAGACAGCTACAATGAGCAGTACTTC. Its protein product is CTNSYLDSYNEQYF.

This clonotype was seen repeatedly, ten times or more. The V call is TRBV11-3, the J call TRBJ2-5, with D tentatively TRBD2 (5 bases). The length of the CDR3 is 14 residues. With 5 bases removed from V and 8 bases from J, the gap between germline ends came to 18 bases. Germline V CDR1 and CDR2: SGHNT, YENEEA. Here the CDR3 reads CASSQGPGRKTQYF. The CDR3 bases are TGTGCCAGCAGCCAAGGACCGGGAAGAAAAACCCAGTACTTC.

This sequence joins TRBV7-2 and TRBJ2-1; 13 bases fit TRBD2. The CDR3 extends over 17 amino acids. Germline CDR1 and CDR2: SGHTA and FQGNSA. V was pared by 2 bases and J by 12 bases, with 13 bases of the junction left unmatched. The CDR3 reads CASSLQSGTSGMGRQFF. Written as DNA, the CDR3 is TGTGCCAGCAGCTTACAGTCTGGGACTAGCGGGATGGGGAGGCAGTTCTTC. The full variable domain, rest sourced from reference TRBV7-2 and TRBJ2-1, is GAGVSQSPSNKVTEKGKDVELRCDPISGHTALYWYRQSLGQGLEFLIYFQGNSAPDKSGLPSDRFSAERTGGSVSTLTIQRTQQEDSAVYLCASSLQSGTSGMGRQFFGPGTRLTVL.

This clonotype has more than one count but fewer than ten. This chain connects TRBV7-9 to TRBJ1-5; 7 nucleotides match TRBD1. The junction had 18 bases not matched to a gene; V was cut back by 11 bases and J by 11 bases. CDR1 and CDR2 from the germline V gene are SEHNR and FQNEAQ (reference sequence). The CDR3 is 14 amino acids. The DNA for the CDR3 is TGTGCCGGCACCCTGACTCGGGACAGACCTACCCAGCATTTT. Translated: CAGTLTRDRPTQHF. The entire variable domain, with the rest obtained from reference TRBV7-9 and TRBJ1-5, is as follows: DTGVSQNPRHKITKRGQNVTFRCDPISEHNRLYWYRQTLGQGPEFLTYFQNEAQLEKSRLLSDRFSAERPKGSFSTLEIQRTEQGDSAMYLCAGTLTRDRPTQHFGDGTRLSIL.

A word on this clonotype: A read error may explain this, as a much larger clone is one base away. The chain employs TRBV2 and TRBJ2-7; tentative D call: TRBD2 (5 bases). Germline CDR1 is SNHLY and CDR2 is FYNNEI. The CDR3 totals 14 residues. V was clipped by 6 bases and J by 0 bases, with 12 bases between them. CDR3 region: CASRSQRDSYEQYF. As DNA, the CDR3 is TGTGCCAGCAGATCTCAGAGGGACTCCTACGAGCAGTACTTC.

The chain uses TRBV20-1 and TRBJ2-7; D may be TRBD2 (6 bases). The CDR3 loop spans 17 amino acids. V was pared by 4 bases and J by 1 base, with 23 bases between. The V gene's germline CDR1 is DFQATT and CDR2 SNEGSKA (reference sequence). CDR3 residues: CSANHVGGEDFSYEQYF. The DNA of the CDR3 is TGCAGTGCTAACCATGTAGGCGGGGAGGATTTTTCCTACGAGCAGTACTTC.

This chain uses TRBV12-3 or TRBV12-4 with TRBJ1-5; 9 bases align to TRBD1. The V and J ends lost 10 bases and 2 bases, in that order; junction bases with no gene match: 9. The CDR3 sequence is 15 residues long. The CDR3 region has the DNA TGTGCCAACAGGAAGACAGGGGGAGGCAATCAGCCCCAGCATTTT. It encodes CANRKTGGGNQPQHF.

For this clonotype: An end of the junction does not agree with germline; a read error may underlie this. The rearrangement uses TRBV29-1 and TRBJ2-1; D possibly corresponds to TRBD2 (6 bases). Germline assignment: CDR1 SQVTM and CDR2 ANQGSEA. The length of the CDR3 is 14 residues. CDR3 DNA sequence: TGCAGCGTTGGGGGGGTTAGCTCCCACAATGAGCAGTTCTTC. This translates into CSVGGVSSHNEQFF.

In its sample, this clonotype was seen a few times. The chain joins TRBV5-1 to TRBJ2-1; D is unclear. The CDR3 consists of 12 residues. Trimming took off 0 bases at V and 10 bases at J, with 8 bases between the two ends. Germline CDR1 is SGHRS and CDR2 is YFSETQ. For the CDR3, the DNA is TGCGCCAGCAGCTTGGGCCGCATAGAGCAGTTCTTC. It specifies CASSLGRIEQFF.

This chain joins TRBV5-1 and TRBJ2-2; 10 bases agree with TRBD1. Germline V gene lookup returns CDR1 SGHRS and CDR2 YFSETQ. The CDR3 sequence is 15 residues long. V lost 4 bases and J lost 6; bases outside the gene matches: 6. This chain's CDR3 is CASSRTGGFAGELFF. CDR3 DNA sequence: TGCGCCAGCAGCCGGACAGGGGGTTTCGCCGGGGAGCTGTTTTTT.